This TCR beta chain stems from a study of cytomegalovirus exposure and HLA in healthy donors. Broader study findings: The only immune exposure information that was available was CMV serostatus. In an earlier analysis, about 87% or about 30%: the productive usage of most TCR beta V segments.

This clone was seen a handful of times. Antigen: not known. The PCR employed 60 Vbeta primers together with 13 Jbeta primers. The repertoire was sequenced with immunoSEQ multiplex PCR; TCRdb's copy has only in-frame clones and lacks some. The table has approximately 73,000 clones, 75% seen once; the top ten hold approximately 13%. Germline CDR1 and CDR2: SGHTA and FQGNSA. This CDR3 is built from 14 residues. Deletions cut 5 bases from V and 9 bases from J, with 17 bases between. The receptor was derived from a man in his 70s in good health and CMV-seronegative. The chain carries TRBV7-2 and TRBJ2-1; D may be TRBD1 (7 bases). The specimen sequenced was PBMCs. CDR3 region: CASSPRGDISEQFF. CDR3 sequence (DNA): TGTGCCAGCAGCCCCAGGGGGGACATTAGTGAGCAGTTCTTC.